This is a list of T cell receptor beta chains from one sample in a study of T cell repertoires in cytomegalovirus infection. These receptors have no identified antigens. Via MiXCR, TCRdb re-called the reads, giving one row per CDR3 protein. The sample shows around 310,000 distinct CDR3 sequences, under 35% of them seen only once. The sequences come from cultured PBMCs, collected from culture after CMV antigen stimulation. The receptors were sampled from a human donor in good health (CMV status not recorded). Some clones in this sample may be carry-over from other donors' samples. CDR3s include the opening cysteine and the closing phenylalanine or tryptophan. D genes are given only for firm matches. A row's size may be missing; if present it is once, few, many or a size class.

V: TRBV19; D: TRBD1; J: TRBJ2-3; size: NA; DNA: TGTGCCAGTAGTGGGACAGGGGGAAGCACAGATACGCAGTATTTT; CDR3: CASSGTGGSTDTQYF
V: TRBV20-1; D: NA; J: TRBJ1-5; size: few; DNA: TGCAGTGCTAGAGATAAGACGGGTTATAGCAATCAGCCCCAGCATTTT; CDR3: CSARDKTGYSNQPQHF
V: TRBV3-1; D: NA; J: TRBJ2-7; size: few; DNA: TGTGCCAGCAGCCAGACCCGATACGGGAGTTCCGAGCAGTACTTC; CDR3: CASSQTRYGSSEQYF
V: TRBV6-2/TRBV6-3; D: NA; J: TRBJ1-2; size: NA; DNA: TGTGCCAGCACAAAAGACAGCTATGGCTACACCTTC; CDR3: CASTKDSYGYTF
V: TRBV4-2; D: TRBD2; J: TRBJ2-7; size: NA; DNA: TGTGCCAGCAGCCAAGAGGCCCCGGGAGCGGGAGAGGGCGAGCAGTACTTC; CDR3: CASSQEAPGAGEGEQYF
V: TRBV19; D: TRBD2; J: TRBJ2-2; size: NA; DNA: TGTGCCAGTAGTTCCCGGGAGGGACCCGGGGAGCTGTTTTTT; CDR3: CASSSREGPGELFF
V: TRBV5-5; D: NA; J: TRBJ2-1; size: NA; DNA: TGTGCCAGCAGCTTGGTGCCCGGGGACAATGAGCAGTTCTTC; CDR3: CASSLVPGDNEQFF
V: TRBV27; D: NA; J: TRBJ1-5; size: few; DNA: TGTGCCAGCAAATTAGGGCAGGGCAATCAGCCCCAGCATTTT; CDR3: CASKLGQGNQPQHF
V: TRBV6-1; D: NA; J: TRBJ1-2; size: NA; DNA: TGTGCCAGCAGTCCGGGATCCCATGGCTACACCTTC; CDR3: CASSPGSHGYTF
V: TRBV6-5; D: TRBD1; J: TRBJ1-4; size: NA; DNA: TGTGCCAGCAGTCCACTTACAGGGGTTGCTAATGAAAAACTGTTTTTT; CDR3: CASSPLTGVANEKLFF
V: TRBV7-6; D: NA; J: TRBJ1-5; size: NA; DNA: TGTGCCAGCGGGGGGGGAGCCGGTCAGCCCCAGCATTTT; CDR3: CASGGGAGQPQHF
V: TRBV12-3/TRBV12-4; D: TRBD1; J: TRBJ2-2; size: NA; DNA: TGTGCCAGCACCCGGGACAGGGGGTTCGGGGAGCTGTTTTTT; CDR3: CASTRDRGFGELFF
V: TRBV5-4; D: NA; J: TRBJ2-3; size: NA; DNA: TGTGCCAGCAGCTTAAAGCGGAGCCCCACAGATACGCAGTATTTT; CDR3: CASSLKRSPTDTQYF
V: TRBV12-5; D: NA; J: TRBJ1-1; size: many; DNA: TGTGCTAGTGGTTTGATCGTGGCGCGGAACACTGAAGCTTTCTTT; CDR3: CASGLIVARNTEAFF
V: TRBV7-3; D: NA; J: TRBJ2-5; size: NA; DNA: TGTGCCAGCAGCCAAGGCAGGGAGGAGACCCAGTACTTC; CDR3: CASSQGREETQYF
V: TRBV7-2; D: NA; J: TRBJ1-1; size: many; DNA: TGTGCCAGCAGCTTGGGTGCGCAGAACACTGAAGCTTTCTTT; CDR3: CASSLGAQNTEAFF
V: TRBV5-8; D: TRBD1; J: TRBJ1-5; size: few; DNA: TGTGCCAGCAGCTATACAGGGGGCAATCAGCCCCAGCATTTT; CDR3: CASSYTGGNQPQHF
V: TRBV7-6; D: NA; J: TRBJ2-2; size: few; DNA: TGTGCCAGCACGGCAGGGGTTGACACCGGGGAGCTGTTTTTT; CDR3: CASTAGVDTGELFF
V: TRBV5-1; D: NA; J: TRBJ2-7; size: few; DNA: TGCGCCAGCTCCGTGGAGAAAGGGAACTACGAGCAGTACTTC; CDR3: CASSVEKGNYEQYF
V: TRBV4-2; D: NA; J: TRBJ1-4; size: NA; DNA: TGTGCCAGCAGCCAAGGGGGTTTTGAAAAACTGTTTTTT; CDR3: CASSQGGFEKLFF
V: TRBV7-3; D: NA; J: TRBJ2-3; size: NA; DNA: TGTGCCAGCAGCTTGGACCCAGCCCCAGATACGCAGTATTTT; CDR3: CASSLDPAPDTQYF
V: TRBV27; D: NA; J: TRBJ2-3; size: many; DNA: TGTGCCAGCAGTTTAGTACGTTCAGATACGCAGTATTTT; CDR3: CASSLVRSDTQYF
V: TRBV5-1; D: TRBD2; J: TRBJ2-1; size: NA; DNA: TGCGCCAGCAGCGATAAGCGGGGGAACTCCTACAATGAGCAGTTCTTC; CDR3: CASSDKRGNSYNEQFF
V: TRBV25-1; D: NA; J: TRBJ2-1; size: NA; DNA: TGTGCCAGCAGGGGGGCCACCTACAATGAGCAGTTCTTC; CDR3: CASRGATYNEQFF
V: TRBV5-1; D: TRBD1; J: TRBJ1-4; size: few; DNA: TGCGCCAGCAGTTCACACCGACAGGGCAGGACTAATGAAAAACTGTTTTTT; CDR3: CASSSHRQGRTNEKLFF
V: TRBV12-3/TRBV12-4; D: NA; J: TRBJ2-1; size: few; DNA: TGTGCCAGCAGTTTAGACGACGCTGGCCGCAATGAGCAGTTCTTC; CDR3: CASSLDDAGRNEQFF
V: TRBV3-1; D: NA; J: TRBJ2-3; size: few; DNA: TGTGCCAGCAGCCAAGGGTTCGCGGGGGCTAGCACAGATACGCAGTATTTT; CDR3: CASSQGFAGASTDTQYF
V: TRBV27; D: TRBD1; J: TRBJ2-1; size: few; DNA: TGTGCCAGCAGTTTCCTCTCTCCGGGACAGGGGGCACGGTGGGCAGGCAATGAGCAGTTCTTC; CDR3: CASSFLSPGQGARWAGNEQFF
V: TRBV28; D: NA; J: TRBJ1-5; size: few; DNA: TGTGCCAGCTCGCGACGGACCATAAATAATAGCAATCAGCCCCAGCATTTT; CDR3: CASSRRTINNSNQPQHF
V: TRBV7-2; D: TRBD1; J: TRBJ1-3; size: many; DNA: TGTGCCAGCAGCTTAGGGGGGGCGACAGGGGCATCCGGAAACACCATATATTTT; CDR3: CASSLGGATGASGNTIYF
V: TRBV29-1; D: TRBD2; J: TRBJ2-3; size: few; DNA: TGCAGCGTTGCAGGGCTAGCGGGAGATGGCGGCACAGATACGCAGTATTTT; CDR3: CSVAGLAGDGGTDTQYF
V: TRBV2; D: NA; J: TRBJ2-7; size: many; DNA: TGTGCCAGCAGTTCGCTCTCCTACGAGCAGTACTTC; CDR3: CASSSLSYEQYF
V: TRBV6-6; D: TRBD1; J: TRBJ1-2; size: few; DNA: TGTGCCAGCAGTGCCCAGGGGGGCGAGGGCTACACCTTC; CDR3: CASSAQGGEGYTF
V: TRBV20-1; D: NA; J: TRBJ2-7; size: NA; DNA: TGCAGTGCTATTGCTAGGGGTCCTGACTTCTACGAGCAGTACTTC; CDR3: CSAIARGPDFYEQYF
V: TRBV5-1; D: TRBD2; J: TRBJ2-1; size: NA; DNA: TGCGCCAGCAGCTTGACCGTACTAGCGGGAGTTCGCGATGAGCAGTTCTTC; CDR3: CASSLTVLAGVRDEQFF
V: TRBV28; D: NA; J: TRBJ1-2; size: NA; DNA: TGTGCCAGCAGTTTTCTCTATGGCTACACCTTC; CDR3: CASSFLYGYTF
V: TRBV19; D: NA; J: TRBJ1-1; size: few; DNA: TGTGCCAGTAGTATAGATCGCTGGGACACTGAAGCTTTCTTT; CDR3: CASSIDRWDTEAFF
V: TRBV5-5; D: NA; J: TRBJ2-7; size: NA; DNA: TGTGCCAGCAGCTTAAGGACTCTGCCCCTCCACGAGCAGTACTTC; CDR3: CASSLRTLPLHEQYF
V: TRBV4-1; D: TRBD2; J: TRBJ2-6; size: NA; DNA: TGCGCCAGCAGCCAGGCGGGGGTCGTCTCTGGGGCCAACGTCCTGACTTTC; CDR3: CASSQAGVVSGANVLTF
V: TRBV6-1; D: NA; J: TRBJ2-5; size: NA; DNA: TGTGCCAGCAGGACCGGGACCCCAGAGACCCAGTACTTC; CDR3: CASRTGTPETQYF
V: TRBV6-8; D: NA; J: TRBJ2-6; size: NA; DNA: TGTGCCAACGGTTGGGCAGGCCATTTATGTGGGGCCAACGTCCTGACTTTC; CDR3: CANGWAGHLCGANVLTF
V: TRBV7-2; D: NA; J: TRBJ2-5; size: NA; DNA: TGTGCCAGCAGCGCTTCTAGCGTTGAAGAGACCCAGTACTTC; CDR3: CASSASSVEETQYF
V: TRBV10-3; D: NA; J: TRBJ2-5; size: few; DNA: TGTGCCATCAGCCTACAGGCCGCGGCGGAGACCCAGTACTTC; CDR3: CAISLQAAAETQYF
V: TRBV7-2; D: NA; J: TRBJ1-2; size: NA; DNA: TGTGGCAGCAGCTTAGAAGCCAGGGGATATGGCTACACCTTC; CDR3: CGSSLEARGYGYTF
V: TRBV7-8; D: NA; J: TRBJ2-1; size: NA; DNA: TGTGCCAGCAGCTTCGCCCCTCTAGGAAACAATGAGCAGTTCTTC; CDR3: CASSFAPLGNNEQFF
V: TRBV6-5; D: NA; J: TRBJ2-7; size: NA; DNA: TGTGCCAGCAGTTACGACAGGCTATCCTACGAGCAGTACTTC; CDR3: CASSYDRLSYEQYF
V: TRBV18; D: NA; J: TRBJ1-1; size: many; DNA: TGTGCCAGCTCACTCGGGGAGGGGAACACTGAAGCTTTCTTT; CDR3: CASSLGEGNTEAFF
V: TRBV7-9; D: NA; J: TRBJ1-2; size: NA; DNA: TGTGCCAGCACCCCTGCCAGGGCTAACTATGGCTACACCTTC; CDR3: CASTPARANYGYTF
V: TRBV7-9; D: NA; J: TRBJ1-2; size: NA; DNA: TGTGCCAGCAGCTCCAATCGGGGGCCCGAGGGCTATGGCTACACCTTC; CDR3: CASSSNRGPEGYGYTF
V: TRBV20-1; D: NA; J: TRBJ1-5; size: NA; DNA: TGCAGTGCTAGGGCCGGGAATAGCAATCAGCCCCAGCATTTT; CDR3: CSARAGNSNQPQHF
V: TRBV11-2; D: NA; J: TRBJ2-7; size: few; DNA: TGTGCCAGCAGCCTCAGGAAAACGGCGGCGGAGCAGTACTTC; CDR3: CASSLRKTAAEQYF
V: TRBV20-1; D: NA; J: TRBJ1-2; size: NA; DNA: TGCAGTGCCGTTAGGCAGGATGGCTACACCTTC; CDR3: CSAVRQDGYTF
V: TRBV29-1; D: NA; J: TRBJ2-7; size: once; DNA: TGCAGCGTTGTAGGGGGGTCTTATAAGACAGGGAGATCCTACGAGCAGTACTTC; CDR3: CSVVGGSYKTGRSYEQYF
V: TRBV7-2; D: TRBD1; J: TRBJ2-5; size: many; DNA: TGTGCCAGCAGCTTACTCGGGGCAGGGGACAGGGGTGTTGAAGAGACCCAGTACTTC; CDR3: CASSLLGAGDRGVEETQYF
V: TRBV7-8; D: NA; J: TRBJ2-3; size: NA; DNA: TGTGCCAGCAGCCCTAGAATGGATACGCAGTATTTT; CDR3: CASSPRMDTQYF
V: TRBV28; D: NA; J: TRBJ2-7; size: few; DNA: TGTGCCAGCAGTTTGAGCGAGGGCAGGGGATACGAGCAGTACTTC; CDR3: CASSLSEGRGYEQYF
V: TRBV20-1; D: NA; J: TRBJ2-7; size: NA; DNA: TGCAGTGCTAGAGCGGGAGAGGCTTCATCCGACGAGCAGTACTTC; CDR3: CSARAGEASSDEQYF
V: TRBV5-1; D: NA; J: TRBJ1-2; size: NA; DNA: TGCGCCAGCAGCTTAGTGGGCAGCTTCACCTATGGCTACACCTTC; CDR3: CASSLVGSFTYGYTF